This TCR beta chain was captured in a study of control samples from healthy donors and cancer patients. Assay: immunoSEQ multiplex PCR; the TCRdb copy retains only in-frame clones and omits some. Of 170,000 or so clones listed, around 89% were seen once; the top ten hold 1.4%. CDR1 and CDR2 (germline): MNHEY, SVGEGT. J lost 4 bases, V lost 6 bases, and 13 bases had no gene match. There are 17 residues in the CDR3. The TCR was taken from a woman between 45 and 65 years old in good health. Sample: blood. The chain links TRBV6-2 or TRBV6-3 to TRBJ2-5, with 11 bases lining up with TRBD1. As DNA, the CDR3 is TGTGCCAGCAGCATCGGACAGGGGGCTCGTCAGGGAGAGACCCAGTACTTC. This codes for CASSIGQGARQGETQYF.